This T cell receptor beta chain was recorded in a study of siplizumab effects on memory and regulatory T cells. This table comes from immunoSEQ multiplex PCR, and its TCRdb copy is limited to in-frame clones, with some not included. The data hold roughly 100,000 clones, with over 85% observed a single time. The germline CDR1 and CDR2 sequences are MNHEY and SMNVEV (reference sequence). V was shortened by 5 bases and J by 1 base, with 11 bases between the two germline ends. This CDR3 comprises 14 residues. This chain links TRBV27 with TRBJ1-2; tentatively, D is TRBD1 (5 bases). The receptor comes from a human donor in good health. Sequencing input: CD8+ T cells sorted from blood. The chain's CDR3 is CASSLRGINYGYTF. The DNA of the CDR3 is TGTGCCAGCAGTCTCCGGGGGATTAACTATGGCTACACCTTC.